This T cell receptor (beta chain) was captured by sequencing in a study of CD8+ T cells in alopecia areata. The length of the CDR3 is 14 residues. V dropped 5 bases and J dropped 0 bases, with 14 bases sitting between them. CDR1 is GTSNPN, CDR2 SVGIG, per germline (reference sequence). In each case, RNA was isolated and then reverse transcribed into cDNA as the sequencing template. Some clones are missing from TCRdb's copy, which holds only in-frame ones; the method was immunoSEQ multiplex PCR. The profile shows 95,000 to 150,000 clones, 47% of them singletons. The sequence was collected from a human donor with alopecia areata. Material: NKG2D-low CD8+ T cells sorted from blood. This chain joins TRBV30 and TRBJ2-7, with TRBD2 as a possible D gene (6 bases). The CDR3 region is CAWSGDGNSYEQYF. The CDR3 coding sequence is TGTGCCTGGTCGGGGGACGGTAACTCCTACGAGCAGTACTTC.